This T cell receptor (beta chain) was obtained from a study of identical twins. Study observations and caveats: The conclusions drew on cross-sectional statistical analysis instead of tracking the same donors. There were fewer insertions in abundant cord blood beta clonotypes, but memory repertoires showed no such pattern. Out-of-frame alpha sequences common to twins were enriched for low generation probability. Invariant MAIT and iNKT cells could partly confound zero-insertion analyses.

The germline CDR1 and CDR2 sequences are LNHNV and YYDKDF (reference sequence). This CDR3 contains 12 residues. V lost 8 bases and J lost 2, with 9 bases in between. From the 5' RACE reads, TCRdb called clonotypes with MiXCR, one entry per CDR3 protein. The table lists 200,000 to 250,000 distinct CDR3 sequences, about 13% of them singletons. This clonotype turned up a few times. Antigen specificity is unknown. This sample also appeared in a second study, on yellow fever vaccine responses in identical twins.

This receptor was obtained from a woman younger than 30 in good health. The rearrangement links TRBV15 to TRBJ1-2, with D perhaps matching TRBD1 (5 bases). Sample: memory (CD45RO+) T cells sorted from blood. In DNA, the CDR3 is TGTGCCACCGGCAAGGGGAACTATGGCTACACCTTC. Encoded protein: CATGKGNYGYTF.